This T cell receptor (beta chain) was retrieved from a study of regulatory T cells in long-lasting Graves disease. Sequencing libraries for TCR beta were prepared with iRepertoire HTBI primers and Arm-PCR of CDR3 regions. TCRdb re-analysed the multiplex PCR reads in MiXCR, keeping a single row per CDR3 protein. The sample holds a few hundred thousand distinct CDR3 sequences, around 13% seen once. Noted time point: newly diagnosed GD, antithyroid drugs for less than 3 months. RNA extracted from PBMCs served as the sequencing template. V gave up 3 bases and J gave up 2 bases; unmatched junction bases: 6. CDR3 length: 15 residues. The V gene's germline CDR1 is SGDLS and CDR2 YYNGEE. This clonotype was observed many times. These data were likewise used in another study, on T cells in Graves' hyperthyroidism and ophthalmopathy.

The V gene is TRBV9, the J gene TRBJ2-3; TRBD2 aligns across 7 bases. The sequenced sample was peripheral blood mononuclear cells (PBMCs), obtained at new diagnosis, from a patient treated with antithyroid drugs. The TCR sequence derives from a woman in her forties or fifties with Graves disease. The CDR3 sequence: CASSANLADTDTQYF. The CDR3 DNA reads as TGTGCCAGCAGCGCAAACCTAGCGGACACAGATACGCAGTATTTT.